These 25 T cell receptor beta chains share one sample of origin, sequenced in a study of T cell clonality in common variable immunodeficiency (dated by TCRdb to between 2015 and 2017). To prepare the library, the immunoSEQ multiplex PCR assay was applied. The table comes from immuneACCESS by way of TCRdb, which keeps in-frame sequences with V and J called. Part of the clones is missing from these tables; in studies checked, under half for an unresolved V gene and the rest for unknown reasons. The table puts 80,000 or so clones in this sample, none counted just once. Approximately 0.8% of the sample goes to the ten largest clones. Sequencing was done on a sample of peripheral blood mononuclear cells. These TCRs come from a person aged 18-69 years in good health.

This clone occurred many times. Coverage ceases 3 residues before the CDR3 finishes, and the germline J gene fills in the end. The chain links TRBV9 to TRBJ2-7; 14 bases map to TRBD2. The CDR3 contains 16 residues. J was trimmed by 4 bases and V by 4 bases; bases with no gene match: 7. Germline V gene sequence: CDR1 SGDLS, CDR2 YYNGEE. The CDR3 is CASSPGTSGSMYEQYF. The DNA read from the CDR3 is TGTGCCAGCAGCCCGGGGACTAGCGGGAGTATGTACGAG.

This clone was seen ten or more times. From the germline J gene comes the end of the CDR3, since the read stops 3 residues before it. V is TRBV5-4 and J is TRBJ2-7; 7 bases are shared with TRBD2. CDR1 is SGHNT, CDR2 YYREEE, per germline (reference sequence). This CDR3 is 13 amino acids long. V was pared by 2 bases and J by 5 bases, with 4 bases of the junction left unmatched. CDR3 sequence: CASSFGGGNEQYF. CDR3 DNA (partial): TGTGCCAGCAGCTTCGGGGGAGGGAACGAG.

This clone was seen at least ten times. Read sequence stops 3 residues before the CDR3 end, and the germline J gene provides the missing end. This rearrangement joins TRBV14 to TRBJ1-1; tentatively, D is TRBD1 (6 bases). Germline CDR1 reads SGHDN; CDR2 reads FVKESK. The V end was cut by 0 bases, the J end by 4 bases, with 12 bases between. This CDR3 has 15 amino acids. The CDR3 DNA, read in part, is TGTGCCAGCAGCCAAGAGCGGGGGCAGGGCACTGAA. This gives the protein CASSQERGQGTE. The full CDR3 protein reads CASSQERGQGTEAFF.

This clone was counted at least ten times. The read gets to within 3 residues of the CDR3 end, and the germline J gene fills in the rest. The chain joins TRBV7-2 to TRBJ1-1; 7 positions match TRBD1. The CDR3 is made up of 15 amino acids. CDR1 and CDR2 from the germline V gene are SGHTA and FQGNSA. V shed 5 bases, J shed 0 bases, and the junction held 6 bases outside the gene matches. The chain's CDR3 is CASSPWTGVNTEAFF. The part of the CDR3 DNA that was read is TGTGCCAGCAGCCCCTGGACAGGTGTGAACACTGAA.

This clone occurred a few times. Read data end 3 residues before the CDR3 end; the end is taken from the germline J gene. The J gene is TRBJ2-4, the V gene TRBV7-9, with 8 nucleotides matching TRBD2. The germline gives CDR1 SEHNR, CDR2 FQNEAQ (reference sequence). This CDR3 has 15 residues. CDR3 residues: CASSLLDAGGYGQYF. CDR3 bases read: TGTGCCAGCAGCTTATTAGATGCGGGGGGTTATGGT.

This clone showed up many times. The read terminates 3 residues before the CDR3 end, so the remaining end is supplied by the germline J gene. Additional DNA sequences in this sample encode the identical CDR3. The rearrangement joins TRBV5-1 to TRBJ1-1; the D is unclear. With 2 bases removed from V and 1 base from J, the gap between germline ends came to 6 bases. Germline-derived CDR1 and CDR2 are SGHRS and YFSETQ. The CDR3 is 13 amino acids. CDR3: CASSFTANTEAFF. The sequenced CDR3 bases are TGCGCCAGCAGCTTCACAGCGAACACTGAA.

This clone occurred many times. The CDR3 end is not reached by the read, which stops 3 residues before it; the germline J gene fills it in. The chain is built from TRBV6-4 and TRBJ1-2, with D perhaps matching TRBD1 (6 bases). There are 14 residues in the CDR3. V was clipped by 6 bases and J by 2 bases, with 13 bases between them. The germline gives CDR1 MRHNA, CDR2 SNTAGT. The CDR3: CASRPTGENYGYTF. The sequenced part of the CDR3 DNA is TGTGCCAGCAGACCGACAGGAGAAAACTATGGC.

This clone was picked up many times. Coverage ceases 3 residues before the CDR3 finishes, and the germline J gene fills in the end. This chain connects TRBV20-1 to TRBJ2-3; 11 bases agree with TRBD1. The CDR3 loop spans 16 amino acids. Trimming took 7 bases from V and 1 from J; bases not matched to a gene: 10. CDR1 and CDR2 from the germline V gene are DFQATT and SNEGSKA (reference sequence). The CDR3 reads CSVPGTGGFGTDTQYF. The sequenced CDR3 bases are TGCAGTGTCCCAGGGACAGGGGGATTTGGCACAGATACG.

In its sample, this clone was seen many times. One end of the junction varies from germline; a read error may be responsible. The read gets to within 3 residues of the CDR3 end, and the germline J gene fills in the rest. This chain uses TRBV4-2 with TRBJ2-3; D unresolved. The V gene's germline CDR1 is LGHNA and CDR2 YNFKEQ. The CDR3 extends over 14 amino acids. The DNA read from the CDR3 is TGCGCCAGCAGCCTAAACTCCCCCACAGATACG. Its protein is CASSLNSPTDT. The CDR3 in its entirety is CASSLNSPTDTQYF.

This clone has at least ten counts. The read comes to an end 3 residues before the CDR3 does, leaving the germline J gene to fill in the end. This chain links TRBV19 with TRBJ2-6, with 11 bases aligning to TRBD1. The CDR3 loop spans 18 amino acids. V shed 4 bases and J 0 bases; nucleotides not matched to a gene: 5. Germline loops: CDR1 LNHDA, CDR2 SQIVND (reference sequence). CDR3 region: CASSRWDRGFSGANVLTF. The part of the CDR3 DNA that was read is TGTGCCAGTAGTAGATGGGACAGGGGGTTCTCTGGGGCCAACGTC.

A note on this clone: The germline gene is not matched at one end of the junction; a read error may be the cause. The DNA ends 3 residues before the CDR3 does, and the rest of the CDR3 is filled in from the germline J gene. The chain is built from TRBV5-1 and TRBJ1-4; tentatively, D is TRBD1 (6 bases). Germline CDR1 is SGHRS and CDR2 is YFSETQ. The CDR3 has 14 amino acids. The CDR3 reads CACSPDSRNEKLFF. The sequenced CDR3 bases are TGCGCCTGCAGCCCGGACAGCCGCAATGAAAAA.

This clone was seen many times. The read finishes 3 residues shy of the CDR3 end, and the germline J gene is used to complete it. J is TRBJ1-4 and V is TRBV5-1; TRBD1 matches 8 bases. V lost 4 bases to trimming and J lost 7 bases; unmatched junction nucleotides: 9. The germline gives CDR1 SGHRS, CDR2 YFSETQ. The CDR3 spans 15 residues. The chain's CDR3 is CASSITGTGGEKLFF. The DNA read from the CDR3 is TGCGCCAGCAGCATTACCGGGACAGGAGGTGAAAAA.

This clone was recorded many times. The sequence runs out 3 residues before the end of the CDR3; the remainder is reconstructed from the germline J gene. The chain is built from TRBV20-1 and TRBJ1-6; D possibly corresponds to TRBD1 (6 bases). The CDR3 extends over 18 amino acids. Germline CDR1 DFQATT, CDR2 SNEGSKA (reference sequence). V dropped 6 bases and J dropped 0 bases, with 21 bases sitting between them. The CDR3 here is CSATTSLTGSSYNSPLHF. The CDR3 DNA, read in part, is TGCAGTGCCACGACATCTCTAACAGGGAGCTCCTATAATTCACCC.

This clone was counted many times. The read terminates 3 residues ahead of where the CDR3 ends, so the germline J gene completes it. The chain recombines TRBV19 with TRBJ2-5, with 8 bases that match TRBD2. CDR1 and CDR2 (germline): LNHDA, SQIVND (reference sequence). With 5 bases clipped from V and 4 bases from J, the junction kept 6 bases outside the gene matches. This CDR3 comprises 14 residues. The CDR3 here is CASSSGLAAETQYF. Partial CDR3 DNA: TGTGCCAGTAGTTCCGGACTAGCCGCAGAGACC.

This clone was counted ten times or more. The read falls 3 residues short of the CDR3 end, and the missing part is taken from the germline J gene. The gene calls are TRBV5-8 and TRBJ1-2; D is perhaps TRBD1 (5 bases). The CDR3 extends over 12 amino acids. Germline-derived CDR1 and CDR2 are SGHTS and YDEGEE. Incomplete CDR3 DNA: TGTGCCAGCAGCCCCGGACACTGGGGC. Translation: CASSPGHWG. The whole CDR3 protein reads CASSPGHWGYTF.

This clone was detected many times. The read comes to an end 3 residues before the CDR3 does, leaving the germline J gene to fill in the end. The chain links TRBV19 to TRBJ2-1; 8 bases are shared with TRBD2. Germline-derived CDR1 and CDR2 are LNHDA and SQIVND (reference sequence). V trimming: 4 bases; J trimming: 9 bases; junction bases outside the gene matches: 8. The CDR3 loop spans 14 amino acids. CDR3: CASSTIAGTGEQFF. The sequenced part of the CDR3 DNA is TGTGCCAGTAGTACAATAGCGGGAACGGGTGAG.

This clone was observed at least ten times. The CDR3 end lies 3 residues beyond the end of the read and is filled in from the germline J gene. The gene calls are TRBV20-1 and TRBJ1-1, with D possibly TRBD1 on 6 matching bases. Trimming took 3 bases from V and 0 from J, leaving 11 bases between them. The length of the CDR3 is 14 residues. Germline V lookup: CDR1 DFQATT, CDR2 SNEGSKA (reference sequence). The DNA read from the CDR3 is TGCAGTGCTAGCAGGGGCGCGATGAACACTGAA. This gives the protein CSASRGAMNTE. Given in full, the CDR3 is CSASRGAMNTEAFF.

This clone was observed many times. Read data end 3 residues before the CDR3 end; the end is taken from the germline J gene. The chain is built from TRBV9 and TRBJ2-1; D gene ambiguous. The CDR3 is 15 residues long. Per the germline V gene, CDR1 is SGDLS and CDR2 is YYNGEE. Trimming cost V 0 bases and J 0 bases, with 7 bases left between them. The CDR3 bases that were read are TGTGCCAGCAGCGTAGCTGCGAGCTCCTACAATGAG. Amino acids: CASSVAASSYNE. In full, the CDR3 reads CASSVAASSYNEQFF. Together with reference TRBV9 and TRBJ2-1, the CDR3 gives the full variable domain: DSGVTQTPKHLITATGQRVTLRCSPRSGDLSVYWYQQSLDQGLQFLIQYYNGEERAKGNILERFSAQQFPDLHSELNLSSLELGDSALYFCASSVAASSYNEQFFGPGTRLTVL.

This clone was recorded at least ten times. Read coverage stops 3 residues before the CDR3 terminus; the germline J gene supplies the remainder. The J gene is TRBJ2-1, the V gene TRBV13; D gene unclear. The CDR3 is made up of 14 amino acids. The V end was cut by 2 bases, the J end by 3 bases, with 8 bases between. The germline V gene encodes CDR1 PRHDT and CDR2 FYEKMQ (reference sequence). CDR3 DNA (partial): TGTGCCAGCAGCTTATTTTCCTACTACAATGAG. Encoded protein: CASSLFSYYNE. The full CDR3 protein reads CASSLFSYYNEQFF.

This clone was detected many times. The read stops 3 residues short of the end of the CDR3; the missing end is completed from the germline J gene. This chain links TRBV14 with TRBJ1-4, with D possibly matching TRBD1 (5 bases). This CDR3 has 14 amino acids. Germline CDR1 is SGHDN and CDR2 is FVKESK. V shed 1 base and J shed 8 bases, with 11 bases lying between them. This chain's CDR3 is CASSQAGFNEKLFF. The CDR3 DNA, read in part, is TGTGCCAGCAGCCAAGCAGGGTTTAACGAAAAA.

This clone occurred many times. The read stops 3 residues short of the end of the CDR3; the missing end is completed from the germline J gene. The chain is built from TRBV19 and TRBJ2-7, with 7 bases identical to TRBD2. There are 15 residues in the CDR3. Germline V gene data show CDR1 as LNHDA and CDR2 as SQIVND (reference sequence). The J segment lost 6 bases and the V segment lost 7 bases, leaving 15 bases of the junction unmatched. The CDR3 bases that were read are TGTGCCAGTAAGACGAAAGCGGGAAGGTTCTCCGAG. Protein: CASKTKAGRFSE. The full-length CDR3 reads as CASKTKAGRFSEQYF.

This clone turned up a few times. The read stops 3 residues short of the end of the CDR3; the missing end is completed from the germline J gene. The chain links TRBV19 to TRBJ1-3; 9 positions match TRBD1. Germline V CDR1 and CDR2: LNHDA, SQIVND (reference sequence). This CDR3 is 14 amino acids long. After removal of 6 bases from V and 3 bases from J, the junction contained 3 bases not matched to a gene. The part of the CDR3 DNA that was read is TGTGCCAGTAGATCGGACAGGGGTGGAAACACC. This codes for CASRSDRGGNT. The entire CDR3 sequence reads CASRSDRGGNTIYF.

This clone has at least ten counts. The read halts 3 residues ahead of the CDR3 end, with the missing end drawn from the germline J gene. The rearrangement uses TRBV30 and TRBJ1-2; perhaps TRBD1 as D (6 bases). CDR3 length: 13 amino acids. Per germline, CDR1 GTSNPN and CDR2 SVGIG (reference sequence). Trimming took off 4 bases at V and 4 bases at J, with 13 bases between the two ends. CDR3 DNA, as far as it was read: TGTGCCTGGACCCCGGACAGAGTCTATGGC. Translated: CAWTPDRVYG. The full CDR3 is CAWTPDRVYGYTF.

A remark on this clone: The read halts 3 residues ahead of the CDR3 end, with the missing end drawn from the germline J gene. This sequence joins TRBV7-8 and TRBJ2-2, with D perhaps matching TRBD1 (5 bases). Trimming took 2 bases from V and 7 from J, leaving 11 bases between them. CDR1 is SGHVS, CDR2 FQNEAQ, per germline. This CDR3 is built from 14 residues. The chain's CDR3 is CASSLRQSGGELFF. CDR3 DNA (partial): TGTGCCAGCAGCTTAAGACAGTCCGGCGGGGAG.

This clone has ten or more counts. The CDR3 end lies 3 residues beyond the end of the read and is filled in from the germline J gene. The gene calls are TRBV18 and TRBJ2-2, with TRBD1 matching over 9 bases. This CDR3 has 18 amino acids. Germline CDR1 and CDR2: KGHSH and LQKENI. Trimming took 6 bases from V and 5 from J; bases not matched to a gene: 16. The CDR3 bases that were read are TGTGCCAGCTCCTCATCCGGGGACAGGGTCTTTCGAACCGGGGAG. Its translation: CASSSSGDRVFRTGE. The whole CDR3 protein reads CASSSSGDRVFRTGELFF.